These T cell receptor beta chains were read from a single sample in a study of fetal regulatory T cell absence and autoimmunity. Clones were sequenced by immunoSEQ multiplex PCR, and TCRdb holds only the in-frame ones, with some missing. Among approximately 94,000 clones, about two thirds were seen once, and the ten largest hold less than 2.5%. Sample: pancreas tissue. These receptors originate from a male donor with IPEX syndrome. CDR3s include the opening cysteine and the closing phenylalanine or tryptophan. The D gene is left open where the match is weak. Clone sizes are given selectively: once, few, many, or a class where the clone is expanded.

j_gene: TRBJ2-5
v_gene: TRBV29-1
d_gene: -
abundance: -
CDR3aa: CSVEVGVEETQYF
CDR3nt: TGCAGCGTTGAAGTAGGGGTGGAAGAGACCCAGTACTTC

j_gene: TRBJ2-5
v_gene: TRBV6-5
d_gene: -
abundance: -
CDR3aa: CASSYFGRVETQYF
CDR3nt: TGTGCCAGCAGTTACTTCGGCAGGGTGGAGACCCAGTACTTC

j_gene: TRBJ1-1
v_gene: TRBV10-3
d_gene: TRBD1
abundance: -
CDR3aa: CAISEGQDAEAFF
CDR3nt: TGTGCCATCAGTGAGGGACAGGATGCTGAAGCTTTCTTT

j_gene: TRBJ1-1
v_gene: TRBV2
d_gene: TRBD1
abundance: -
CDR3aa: CASSDRGRDDTEAFF
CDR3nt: TGTGCCAGCAGTGACAGGGGGCGAGATGACACTGAAGCTTTCTTT

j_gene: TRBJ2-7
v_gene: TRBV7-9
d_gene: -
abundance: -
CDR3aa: CASSLIGGGPYEQYF
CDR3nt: TGTGCCAGCAGCTTAATTGGGGGGGGCCCCTACGAGCAGTACTTC

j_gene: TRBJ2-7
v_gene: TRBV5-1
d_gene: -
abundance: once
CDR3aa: CASSSSGTVLYEQYF
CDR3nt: TGCGCCAGCAGCTCTTCCGGGACGGTTCTCTACGAGCAGTACTTC

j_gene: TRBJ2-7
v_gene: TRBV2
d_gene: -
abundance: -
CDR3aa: CASSEGDNGGYEQYF
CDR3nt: TGTGCCAGCAGTGAAGGGGATAATGGGGGCTACGAGCAGTACTTC

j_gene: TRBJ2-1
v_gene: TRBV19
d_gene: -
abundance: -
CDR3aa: CASSIWRGNEQFF
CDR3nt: TGTGCCAGTAGTATATGGAGGGGTAATGAGCAGTTCTTC

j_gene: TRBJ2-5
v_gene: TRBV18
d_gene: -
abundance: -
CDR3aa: CASSPAKETQYF
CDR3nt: TGTGCCAGCTCACCGGCGAAAGAGACCCAGTACTTC

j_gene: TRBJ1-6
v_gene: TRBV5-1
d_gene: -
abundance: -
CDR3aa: CASRNGDRPLYNSPLHF
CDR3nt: TGCGCCAGCAGAAATGGAGACAGGCCCCTTTATAATTCACCCCTCCACTTT

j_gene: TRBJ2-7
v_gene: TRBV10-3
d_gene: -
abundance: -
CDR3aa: CAISDALQGLRRYEQYF
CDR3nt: TGTGCCATCAGTGATGCGCTACAGGGACTTAGGCGCTACGAGCAGTACTTC

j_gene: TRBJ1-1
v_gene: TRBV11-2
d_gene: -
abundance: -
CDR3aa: CASSLGQGFTEAFF
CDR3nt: TGTGCCAGCAGCTTAGGGCAGGGGTTCACTGAAGCTTTCTTT

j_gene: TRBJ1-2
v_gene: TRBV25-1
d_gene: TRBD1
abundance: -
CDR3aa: CASSEWFAGGGNYGYTF
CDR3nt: TGTGCCAGCAGTGAATGGTTCGCAGGGGGCGGGAACTATGGCTACACCTTC

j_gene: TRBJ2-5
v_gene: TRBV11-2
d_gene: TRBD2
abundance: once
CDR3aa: CASSLGGTSGGKTQYF
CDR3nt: TGTGCCAGCAGCTTAGGAGGGACTAGCGGGGGGAAGACCCAGTACTTC

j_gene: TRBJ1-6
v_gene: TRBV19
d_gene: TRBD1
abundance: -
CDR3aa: CASSIVTGHSPLHF
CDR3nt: TGTGCCAGTAGTATAGTGACAGGGCACTCACCCCTCCACTTT

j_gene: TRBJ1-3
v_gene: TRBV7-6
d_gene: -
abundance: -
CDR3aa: CASSPRTLSQGNTIYF
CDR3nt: TGTGCCAGCAGCCCTCGGACTCTTAGCCAGGGAAACACCATATATTTT

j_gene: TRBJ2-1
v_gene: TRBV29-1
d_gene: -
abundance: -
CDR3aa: CSVPTRSPYNEQFF
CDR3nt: TGCAGCGTTCCGACCAGGAGTCCCTACAATGAGCAGTTCTTC

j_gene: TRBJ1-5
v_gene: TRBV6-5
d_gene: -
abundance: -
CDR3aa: CAGWGNQPQHF
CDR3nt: TGTGCCGGCTGGGGCAATCAGCCCCAGCATTTT

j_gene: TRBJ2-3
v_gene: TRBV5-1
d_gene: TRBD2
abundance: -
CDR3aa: CASSWVLAGGPGTDTQYF
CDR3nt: TGCGCCAGCAGCTGGGTACTAGCGGGAGGGCCTGGCACAGATACGCAGTATTTT

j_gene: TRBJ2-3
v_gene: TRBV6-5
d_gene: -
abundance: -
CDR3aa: CASSLTELIDTQYF
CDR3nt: TGTGCCAGCAGCCTGACCGAATTGATAGATACGCAGTATTTT

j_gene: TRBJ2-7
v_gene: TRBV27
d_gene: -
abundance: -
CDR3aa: CASGYEQYF
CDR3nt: TGTGCCAGCGGCTACGAGCAGTACTTC

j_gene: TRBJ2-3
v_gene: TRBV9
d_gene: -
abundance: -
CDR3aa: CASSVTTSTDTQYF
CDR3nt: TGTGCCAGCAGCGTCACAACTAGCACAGATACGCAGTATTTT

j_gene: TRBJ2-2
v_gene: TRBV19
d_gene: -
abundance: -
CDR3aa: CASSRKGRGELFF
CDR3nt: TGTGCCAGTAGTCGGAAGGGGAGGGGGGAGCTGTTTTTT

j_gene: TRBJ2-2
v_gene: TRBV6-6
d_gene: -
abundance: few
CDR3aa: CASSYRSAHTGELFF
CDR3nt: TGTGCCAGCAGTTATAGGTCAGCTCACACCGGGGAGCTGTTTTTT

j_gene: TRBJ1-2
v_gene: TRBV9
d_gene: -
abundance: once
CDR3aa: CASSAGHLINYGYTF
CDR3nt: TGTGCCAGCAGCGCGGGACACCTAATTAACTATGGCTACACCTTC

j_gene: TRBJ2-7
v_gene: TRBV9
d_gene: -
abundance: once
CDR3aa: CASSVGGGFSYEQYF
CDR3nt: TGTGCCAGCAGCGTAGGGGGGGGCTTCTCCTACGAGCAGTACTTC

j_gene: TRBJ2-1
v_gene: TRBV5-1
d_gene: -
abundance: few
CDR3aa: CASSLSMGRNEQFF
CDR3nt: TGCGCCAGCAGCCTTTCGATGGGACGCAATGAGCAGTTCTTC

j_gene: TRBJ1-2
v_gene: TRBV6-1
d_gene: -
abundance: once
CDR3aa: CASSDGSFSTNYGYTF
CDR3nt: TGTGCCAGCAGTGACGGGAGTTTCTCTACTAACTATGGCTACACCTTC

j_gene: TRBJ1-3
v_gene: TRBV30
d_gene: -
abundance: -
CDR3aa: CAWKGRYAASGNTIYF
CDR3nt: TGTGCCTGGAAAGGCCGATACGCGGCCTCTGGAAACACCATATATTTT

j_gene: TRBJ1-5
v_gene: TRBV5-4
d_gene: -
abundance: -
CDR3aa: CASSFHRGSQHF
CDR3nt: TGTGCCAGCAGCTTCCACCGTGGGTCCCAGCATTTT

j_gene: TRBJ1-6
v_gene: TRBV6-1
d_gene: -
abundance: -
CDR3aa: CASSSGPRYNSPLHF
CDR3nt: TGTGCCAGCAGTTCAGGACCCCGCTATAATTCACCCCTCCACTTT

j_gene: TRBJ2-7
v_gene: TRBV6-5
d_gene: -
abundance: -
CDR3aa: CASSYRPTATYEQYF
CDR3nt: TGTGCCAGCAGTTACCGCCCGACAGCGACCTACGAGCAGTACTTC

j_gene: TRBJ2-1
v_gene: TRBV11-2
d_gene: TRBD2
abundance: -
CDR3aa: CASRGGNYNEQFF
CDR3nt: TGTGCCAGCAGGGGGGGGAATTACAATGAGCAGTTCTTC

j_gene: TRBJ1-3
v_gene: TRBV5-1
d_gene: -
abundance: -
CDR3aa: CASSLMSGNSGNTIYF
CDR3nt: TGCGCCAGCAGCTTGATGAGCGGGAACTCTGGAAACACCATATATTTT

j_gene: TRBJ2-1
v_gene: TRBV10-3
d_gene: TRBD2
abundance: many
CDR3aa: CAIWASGHNEQFF
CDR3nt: TGTGCCATCTGGGCTAGCGGGCACAATGAGCAGTTCTTC

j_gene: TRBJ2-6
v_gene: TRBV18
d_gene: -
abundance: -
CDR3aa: CASSSSGANVLTF
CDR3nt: TGTGCCAGCTCGTCCTCTGGGGCCAACGTCCTGACTTTC

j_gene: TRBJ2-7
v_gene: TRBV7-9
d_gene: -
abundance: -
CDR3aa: CASSFDYEQYF
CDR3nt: TGTGCCAGCAGCTTTGACTACGAGCAGTACTTC

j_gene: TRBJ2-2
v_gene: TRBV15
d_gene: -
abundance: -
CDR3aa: CATSRAMGNTGELFF
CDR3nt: TGTGCCACCAGCAGAGCTATGGGGAACACCGGGGAGCTGTTTTTT

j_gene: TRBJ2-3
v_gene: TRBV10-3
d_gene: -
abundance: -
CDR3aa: CAVQGSTSTDTQYF
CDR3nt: TGTGCCGTACAGGGATCTACTAGCACAGATACGCAGTATTTT

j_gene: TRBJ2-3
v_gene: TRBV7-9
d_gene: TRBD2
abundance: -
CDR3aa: CASSLRTSGTDTQYF
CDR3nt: TGTGCCAGCAGCTTAAGGACTAGCGGCACAGATACGCAGTATTTT

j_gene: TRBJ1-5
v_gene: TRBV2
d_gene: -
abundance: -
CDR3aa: CASRVDSSASWPQPQHF
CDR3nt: TGTGCCAGCAGGGTCGACAGCTCTGCTTCCTGGCCTCAGCCCCAGCATTTT

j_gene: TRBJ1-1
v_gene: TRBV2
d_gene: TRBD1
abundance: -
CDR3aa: CASKGARWTEAFF
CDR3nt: TGTGCCAGCAAGGGGGCACGATGGACTGAAGCTTTCTTT

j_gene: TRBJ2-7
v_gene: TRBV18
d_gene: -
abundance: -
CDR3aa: CASSLMGVVTIPGEQYF
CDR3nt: TGTGCCAGCTCACTCATGGGGGTCGTTACCATACCAGGAGAGCAGTACTTC

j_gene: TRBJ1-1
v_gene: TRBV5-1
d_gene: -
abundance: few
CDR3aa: CASSLVGTRLNTEAFF
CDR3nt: TGCGCCAGCAGCTTGGTGGGTACACGTTTGAACACTGAAGCTTTCTTT

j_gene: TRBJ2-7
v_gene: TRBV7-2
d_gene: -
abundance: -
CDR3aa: CASSLGPSYEQYF
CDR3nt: TGTGCCAGCAGCTTGGGGCCCAGTTACGAGCAGTACTTC